Presented here are 28 T cell receptor beta chains from one specimen sequenced in a study of blood T cells in healthy people across ages. Using a J-beta primer mix together with a sample-barcoded 5' primer, a second PCR was run for 7 to 11 cycles. TCRdb independently ran MiXCR on the 5' RACE reads; one entry per CDR3 protein. This sample has hundreds of thousands of distinct CDR3 sequences; roughly 44% occur once, and the top ten carry around 21%. Sequencing used blood. Receptor source: a man in his sixties in good health.

This clonotype was seen repeatedly, ten times or more. The chain uses TRBV9 and TRBJ2-5; tentative D call: TRBD2 (6 bases). Germline V gene data show CDR1 as SGDLS and CDR2 as YYNGEE. The CDR3 loop spans 15 amino acids. The V end lost 1 base, the J end lost 2 bases, and 12 bases lay between the germline ends. The DNA for the CDR3 is TGTGCCAGCAGCGTAAGGAGCGGGCGGCAAGAGACCCAGTACTTC. This encodes CASSVRSGRQETQYF. The full variable domain, completed using reference TRBV9 and TRBJ2-5, is DSGVTQTPKHLITATGQRVTLRCSPRSGDLSVYWYQQSLDQGLQFLIQYYNGEERAKGNILERFSAQQFPDLHSELNLSSLELGDSALYFCASSVRSGRQETQYFGPGTRLLVL.

This clonotype came up a few times. This chain links TRBV12-3 or TRBV12-4 with TRBJ1-6, with D unclear. V lost 6 bases and J lost 5, with 11 bases in between. The CDR3 spans 14 residues. The DNA of the CDR3 is TGTGCCAGCAGGCCTCAAAAGCATAATTCACCCCTCCACTTT. Protein sequence: CASRPQKHNSPLHF.

This clonotype was detected a few times. The J gene is TRBJ2-3, the V gene TRBV6-6, with 7 bases matching TRBD2. Trimming cost V 8 bases and J 1 base; bases outside gene matches: 6. This CDR3 is 14 amino acids long. Germline V gives CDR1 MNHNY, CDR2 SVGAGI (reference sequence). The CDR3 DNA reads TGTGCCAGCCGCCACGCGGGGGGCACAGATACGCAGTATTTT. Translated: CASRHAGGTDTQYF.

The V and J genes are TRBV7-2 and TRBJ2-1; D possibly corresponds to TRBD1 (6 bases). In germline, CDR1 is SGHTA, CDR2 FQGNSA. V lost 0 bases to trimming and J lost 7 bases, with 13 bases between them. CDR3 length equals 15 residues. The chain's CDR3 is CASSLAGASRNEQFF. CDR3 nucleotide sequence: TGTGCCAGCAGCTTAGCGGGGGCCTCAAGGAATGAGCAGTTCTTC. The full variable domain, with the rest looked up from reference TRBV7-2 and TRBJ2-1, is GAGVSQSPSNKVTEKGKDVELRCDPISGHTALYWYRQSLGQGLEFLIYFQGNSAPDKSGLPSDRFSAERTGGSVSTLTIQRTQQEDSAVYLCASSLAGASRNEQFFGPGTRLTVL.

This clonotype was found a few times. The rearrangement links TRBV6-2 or TRBV6-3 to TRBJ2-7; possibly TRBD1 for D (6 bases). V lost 2 bases to trimming and J lost 7 bases, with 12 bases between them. CDR3 length: 13 amino acids. The V gene's germline CDR1 is MNHEY and CDR2 SVGEGT. DNA for the CDR3: TGTGCCAGCAGTTACCCACAGGGTGTGGAGCAGTACTTC. This sequence encodes CASSYPQGVEQYF.

This chain links TRBV20-1 with TRBJ2-3; tentative D call: TRBD2 (5 bases). This CDR3 comprises 11 residues. V was cut by 5 bases and J by 6 bases, with 9 bases left in between. Germline V gene lookup returns CDR1 DFQATT and CDR2 SNEGSKA (reference sequence). CDR3 residues: CSAGLGDTQYF. In nucleotides, the CDR3 is TGCAGTGCTGGACTTGGGGATACGCAGTATTTT.

This clonotype was detected once. The chain is built from TRBV14 and TRBJ2-7; 9 bases are a match to TRBD2. The V segment lost 5 bases and the J segment 3 bases; nucleotides outside the gene matches: 11. Germline CDR1 reads SGHDN; CDR2 reads FVKESK. The CDR3 sequence is 16 residues long. This CDR3 is CASSEGGAGGIYEQYF. The CDR3 DNA reads TGTGCCAGCAGCGAAGGGGGAGCGGGGGGAATCTACGAGCAGTACTTC.

A few counts support this clonotype. The chain has TRBV9 and TRBJ2-5; 11 nucleotides line up with TRBD2. Trimming at V came to 0 bases and at J to 5 bases, leaving 12 bases not matched to a gene. From germline, CDR1 is SGDLS and CDR2 YYNGEE. The CDR3 contains 18 residues. The CDR3 coding sequence is TGTGCCAGCAGCGTAGTCCCGAAACTAGCGGGGGTCGGGGAGACCCAGTACTTC. Its translation is CASSVVPKLAGVGETQYF.

The chain links TRBV29-1 to TRBJ1-1; 8 bases are shared with TRBD1. J gave up 3 bases and V 1 base, and 10 bases lay outside the gene matches. From germline, CDR1 is SQVTM and CDR2 ANQGSEA. This CDR3 has 16 amino acids. The CDR3 here is CSVEGPDRASDTEAFF. CDR3 coding DNA: TGCAGCGTTGAAGGGCCGGACAGGGCGTCGGACACTGAAGCTTTCTTT.

The chain is built from TRBV29-1 and TRBJ2-1, with D unclear. Deletions cut 0 bases from V and 0 bases from J, with 15 bases between. The CDR3 spans 17 residues. Germline assignment: CDR1 SQVTM and CDR2 ANQGSEA. The CDR3 here is CSVEDDTPRSSYNEQFF. The CDR3 nucleotides are TGCAGCGTTGAAGATGATACCCCACGAAGCTCCTACAATGAGCAGTTCTTC.

Only one count was recorded for this clonotype. The chain combines TRBV25-1 with TRBJ1-6, with D maybe TRBD1 (5 bases). The CDR3 has 15 residues. Germline-derived CDR1 and CDR2 are MGHDK and SYGVNS. V was trimmed by 4 bases and J by 10 bases, leaving 17 bases between them. CDR3 nucleotide sequence: TGTGCCAGCAGTGCCCACGGGGCCGAGGACTCACCCCTCCACTTT. Its translation is CASSAHGAEDSPLHF.

This chain joins TRBV20-1 and TRBJ2-1; D may match TRBD1 or TRBD2 (5 bases each). V was clipped by 3 bases and J by 3 bases, with 15 bases between them. This CDR3 has 15 residues. Per germline, CDR1 DFQATT and CDR2 SNEGSKA (reference sequence). CDR3 DNA sequence: TGCAGTGCTAGGGCCCAGGGTGCGGGCTACAATGAGCAGTTCTTC. This gives the protein CSARAQGAGYNEQFF.

The chain uses TRBV5-1 and TRBJ1-2, with a weak D call TRBD1 (6 bases). The CDR3 has 14 residues. With 3 bases removed from V and 5 bases from J, the gap between germline ends came to 14 bases. Germline V lookup: CDR1 SGHRS, CDR2 YFSETQ. The CDR3: CASSSDSHAYGYTF. The CDR3 DNA is TGCGCCAGCAGCTCGGACAGTCATGCTTATGGCTACACCTTC.

The chain has TRBV7-2 and TRBJ1-5; D gene uncertain. Germline lookup yields CDR1 SGHTA and CDR2 FQGNSA. V dropped 3 bases and J dropped 3 bases, with 9 bases sitting between them. This CDR3 contains 14 residues. Written as DNA, the CDR3 is TGTGCCAGCAGCTTGACGGCTGCCAATCAGCCCCAGCATTTT. The encoded protein is CASSLTAANQPQHF.

The CDR3 spells CASSKGSGTSYEQYF. The CDR3 DNA reads TGCGCCAGCAGCAAGGGTTCCGGGACAAGCTACGAGCAGTACTTC. The chain carries TRBV5-1 and TRBJ2-4; D is perhaps TRBD1 (6 bases). The DNA end favors TRBJ2-7, so the J call may be wrong. CDR3 size: 15 residues. Germline V lookup: CDR1 SGHRS, CDR2 YFSETQ.

The table lists this clonotype with a few counts. This chain joins TRBV2 and TRBJ1-4; 8 bases map to TRBD1. The germline CDR1 and CDR2 sequences are SNHLY and FYNNEI. This CDR3 has 16 residues. Trimming at V came to 4 bases and at J to 10 bases, leaving 14 bases not matched to a gene. The CDR3 sequence is CASSGSRDRSSGKLFF. The CDR3 DNA follows: TGTGCCAGCAGTGGCTCCCGGGACAGGTCGTCTGGAAAACTGTTTTTT.

This clonotype was seen only a few times. This chain links TRBV5-1 with TRBJ2-7; TRBD1 aligns across 7 bases. This CDR3 contains 16 residues. Trimming cost V 0 bases and J 1 base; bases outside gene matches: 7. Germline assignment: CDR1 SGHRS and CDR2 YFSETQ. CDR3 bases: TGCGCCAGCAGCTTGGCTCAGGACAGGTTTTCCTACGAGCAGTACTTC. Translation: CASSLAQDRFSYEQYF.

The chain uses TRBV25-1 and TRBJ2-3; 9 positions match TRBD2. J lost 0 bases, V lost 3 bases, and 10 bases had no gene match. The CDR3 has 18 amino acids. Germline assignment: CDR1 MGHDK and CDR2 SYGVNS. CDR3 nucleotide sequence: TGTGCCAGCAGTGATCGGCGGGGGGGCTACCAAAGCACAGATACGCAGTATTTT. It specifies CASSDRRGGYQSTDTQYF.

The chain couples TRBV5-1 to TRBJ1-2; D might be TRBD1 (5 bases). Trimming stripped 0 bases from V and 7 bases from J, with 13 bases between. Per the germline V gene, CDR1 is SGHRS and CDR2 is YFSETQ. This CDR3 comprises 14 residues. CDR3 DNA: TGCGCCAGCAGCTTGGAATCGCCGGGGACTGGCTACACCTTC. Translation: CASSLESPGTGYTF.

This clonotype was counted only a few times. V is TRBV7-2 and J is TRBJ2-1; either TRBD1 or TRBD2 may supply D (6 bases each). Germline V gene data show CDR1 as SGHTA and CDR2 as FQGNSA. Trimming pared 2 bases from V and 6 bases from J, leaving 14 bases between. This CDR3 comprises 15 residues. The CDR3 DNA is TGTGCCAGCAGCTTATTTGGGGGGCTGGTCAATGAGCAGTTCTTC. Residues: CASSLFGGLVNEQFF. The variable domain in full, with the rest retrieved from reference TRBV7-2 and TRBJ2-1, is GAGVSQSPSNKVTEKGKDVELRCDPISGHTALYWYRQSLGQGLEFLIYFQGNSAPDKSGLPSDRFSAERTGGSVSTLTIQRTQQEDSAVYLCASSLFGGLVNEQFFGPGTRLTVL.

This clonotype appeared a few times. The chain joins TRBV4-1 to TRBJ1-2; 7 bases are a match to TRBD1. This CDR3 has 14 amino acids. V shed 3 bases, J shed 4 bases, and the junction held 5 bases outside the gene matches. Looked up from germline, CDR1 is MGHRA and CDR2 is YSYEKL. CDR3 DNA: TGCGCCAGCAGCCATCAGGGACAGTTCTATGGCTACACCTTC. Residues: CASSHQGQFYGYTF.

This clonotype occurred a few times. J is TRBJ2-5 and V is TRBV4-3, with 11 bases matching TRBD1. CDR1 is LGHNA, CDR2 YSLEER, per germline. The V and J ends lost 4 bases and 3 bases, in that order; junction bases with no gene match: 4. The CDR3 is made up of 15 amino acids. In DNA form, the CDR3 reads TGCGCCAGCAGCCCGGGACAGGGGGGGGAAGAGACCCAGTACTTC. Amino acid sequence: CASSPGQGGEETQYF.

J is TRBJ2-7 and V is TRBV14, with D possibly being TRBD1 (6 bases). Trimming removed 3 bases at V and 2 bases at J, with 14 bases between. CDR3 length: 15 residues. The V gene's germline CDR1 is SGHDN and CDR2 FVKESK. The CDR3 loop is CASSQARGQTYEQYF. The CDR3 bases are TGTGCCAGCAGCCAGGCACGCGGACAGACCTACGAGCAGTACTTC. Based on the CDR3 plus reference TRBV14 and TRBJ2-7, the full variable domain is EAGVTQFPSHSVIEKGQTVTLRCDPISGHDNLYWYRRVMGKEIKFLLHFVKESKQDESGMPNNRFLAERTGGTYSTLKVQPAELEDSGVYFCASSQARGQTYEQYFGPGTRLTVT.

The chain employs TRBV12-3 or TRBV12-4 and TRBJ2-4; D gene uncertain. Trimming took 7 bases from V and 6 from J, leaving 7 bases between them. This CDR3 is 11 amino acids long. CDR3: CASTSGNIQYF. CDR3 bases: TGTGCCAGCACCTCCGGAAACATTCAGTACTTC.

The chain couples TRBV2 to TRBJ2-1; D remains unclear. Per the germline V gene, CDR1 is SNHLY and CDR2 is FYNNEI. V dropped 6 bases and J dropped 6 bases, with 12 bases sitting between them. The CDR3 runs 13 residues. The CDR3 DNA reads TGTGCCAGCAGCCTCAATAAGGTCAATGAGCAGTTCTTC. Translating gives CASSLNKVNEQFF.

This clonotype was recorded a few times. The V and J genes are TRBV2 and TRBJ1-6; 8 bases align to TRBD1. V shed 5 bases and J 9 bases; nucleotides not matched to a gene: 9. Per germline, CDR1 SNHLY and CDR2 FYNNEI. This CDR3 is 15 amino acids long. Written as DNA, the CDR3 is TGTGCCAGCAGTCAAGTCGGACAGGGTGGTTCACCCCTCCACTTT. Translation: CASSQVGQGGSPLHF.

This clonotype was observed many times. This chain uses TRBV5-1 with TRBJ2-7; maybe TRBD1 (6 bases). Germline assignment: CDR1 SGHRS and CDR2 YFSETQ. This CDR3 has 15 residues. Trimming removed 4 bases from V and 7 bases from J, with 21 bases in between. CDR3 loop: CASSPQQGYLREQYF. The CDR3 region has the DNA TGCGCCAGCAGCCCCCAACAGGGTTATCTGCGAGAGCAGTACTTC.

CDR3 nucleotide sequence: TGTGCCACCAAAAGAGGGGCAGGGGGATACAATGAGCAGTTCTTC. Residues: CATKRGAGGYNEQFF. This chain links TRBV6-2 or TRBV6-3 with TRBJ2-1, with 7 positions matching TRBD1. Germline CDR1 reads MNHEY; CDR2 reads SVGEGT. The junction had 13 bases not matched to a gene; V was cut back by 10 bases and J by 4 bases. The length of the CDR3 is 15 residues.